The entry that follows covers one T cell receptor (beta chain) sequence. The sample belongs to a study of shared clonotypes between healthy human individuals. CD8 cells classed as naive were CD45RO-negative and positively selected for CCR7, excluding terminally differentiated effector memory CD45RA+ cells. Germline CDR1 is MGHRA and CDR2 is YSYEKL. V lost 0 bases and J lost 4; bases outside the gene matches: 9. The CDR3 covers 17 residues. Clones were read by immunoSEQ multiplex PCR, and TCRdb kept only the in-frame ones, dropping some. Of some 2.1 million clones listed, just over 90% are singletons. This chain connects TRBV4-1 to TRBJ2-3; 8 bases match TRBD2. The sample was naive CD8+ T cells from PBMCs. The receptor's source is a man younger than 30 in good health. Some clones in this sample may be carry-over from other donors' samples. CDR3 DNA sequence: TGCGCCAGCAGCCAAGATCCTGTCTTCGGGAGGGCAGATACGCAGTATTTT. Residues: CASSQDPVFGRADTQYF.